These 3 T cell receptor beta chains were sequenced from one sample in a study of T-cell memory formation after mild COVID-19. TCRdb re-derived calls from the 5' RACE reads in MiXCR, one entry per CDR3 protein. The table has some 130,000 distinct CDR3 sequences, about 6% seen once. The specimen sequenced was PBMCs or a T cell subset sorted from them (not recorded which). These receptors originate from an adult woman who had mild COVID-19 (a few samples of this study predate the infection). Cell type and time point are not known.

DNA for the CDR3: TGCGCCAGCAGCACCGGACAGGGATTAACCTACGAGCAGTACTTC. Protein: CASSTGQGLTYEQYF. V gene TRBV5-1 combines with J gene TRBJ2-7; 8 bases align to TRBD1. This CDR3 is 15 amino acids long. CDR1 and CDR2 from the germline V gene are SGHRS and YFSETQ. Trimming at V came to 4 bases and at J to 2 bases, leaving 8 bases not matched to a gene.

The chain is built from TRBV4-3 and TRBJ2-3, with TRBD2 matching over 10 bases. The CDR3 sequence is 20 residues long. Germline V gene lookup returns CDR1 LGHNA and CDR2 YSLEER. V gave up 1 base and J gave up 1 base; unmatched junction bases: 14. Here the CDR3 DNA reads TGCGCCAGCAGCCAAGGGACTAGCGGACCCCAAATCCCACGCACAGATACGCAGTATTTT. Translated, it gives CASSQGTSGPQIPRTDTQYF.

J is TRBJ2-5 and V is TRBV12-3 or TRBV12-4; TRBD2 matches at 13 bases. Unmatched junction bases numbered 14, after V lost 2 bases and J lost 2 bases. The CDR3 consists of 20 residues. The CDR3 loop is CASSLLGRPGLAGLQETQYF. The CDR3 DNA sequence: TGTGCCAGCAGTTTATTGGGACGTCCGGGACTAGCGGGACTTCAAGAGACCCAGTACTTC.